The 12 T cell receptor beta chains below were found in one sample sequenced in a study of T-cell memory formation after mild COVID-19 (TCRdb year 2021). The library was obtained by 5' RACE. Sequenced on an Illumina NovaSeq 6000. TCRdb passed the public sequencing reads through fastp at Q25 and MiXCR, retaining productive beta sequences. Identical CDR3 protein sequences are pooled into one entry, listed with their most common genes and DNA. The sample yields 140,000 to 150,000 distinct CDR3 sequences; 15% to 20% were counted once. The ten largest clones capture 2% to 2.5% of the sample. The sample comprised PBMCs or a T cell subset sorted from them (not recorded which). The source is an adult woman who had mild COVID-19 (a few samples of this study predate the infection). The sample titles of this study are shuffled in the database, so cell type and time point are left out; the donor was told from shared clones.

The chain recombines TRBV24-1 with TRBJ1-1; D is undetermined. Germline-derived CDR1 and CDR2 are KGHDR and SFDVKD. Trimming left V 1 base short and J 6 bases short, with 17 bases between. The CDR3 consists of 16 residues. In nucleotides, the CDR3 is TGTGCCACCAGTGATTTTCCTAGAAAAGAGAGGTCTGAAGCTTTCTTT. Translated, it gives CATSDFPRKERSEAFF.

This clonotype has just a few counts. The chain joins TRBV28 to TRBJ2-2, with no clear D. CDR1 is MDHEN, CDR2 SYDVKM, per germline. The CDR3 is 11 amino acids. Trimming left V 9 bases short and J 4 bases short, with 6 bases between. The CDR3 DNA follows: TGTGCCAGTCAGGTCACCGGGGAGCTGTTTTTT. Translating gives CASQVTGELFF. Based on the CDR3 plus reference TRBV28 and TRBJ2-2, the full variable domain is DVKVTQSSRYLVKRTGEKVFLECVQDMDHENMFWYRQDPGLGLRLIYFSYDVKMKEKGDIPEGYSVSREKKERFSLILESASTNQTSMYLCASQVTGELFFGEGSRLTVL.

J is TRBJ2-2 and V is TRBV7-3; 13 positions match TRBD2. The V gene end was trimmed by 5 bases and the J gene end by 4 bases; junction bases not matched to a gene: 4. The CDR3 is 16 residues long. CDR1 SGHTA and CDR2 FQGTGA come from the germline V gene. This chain's CDR3 is CASSTTSGGATGELFF. The CDR3 DNA reads TGTGCCAGCAGCACTACTAGCGGGGGGGCCACCGGGGAGCTGTTTTTT. Looking up the rest from reference TRBV7-3 and TRBJ2-2 gives the full variable domain: GAGVSQTPSNKVTEKGKYVELRCDPISGHTALYWYRQSLGQGPEFLIYFQGTGAADDSGLPNDRFFAVRPEGSVSTLKIQRTERGDSAVYLCASSTTSGGATGELFFGEGSRLTVL.

The chain combines TRBV4-1 with TRBJ1-2; D perhaps matches TRBD1 (5 bases). The length of the CDR3 is 15 residues. Trimming shortened V by 1 base and J by 0 bases, and 9 bases separated the two germline ends. Germline values: CDR1 MGHRA, CDR2 YSYEKL. In DNA, the CDR3 is TGCGCCAGCAGCCAAGGCGCGGGGCCTAACTATGGCTACACCTTC. Amino acid sequence: CASSQGAGPNYGYTF.

In this sample, this clonotype turned up a few times. The DNA of the CDR3 is TGTGCCAGCTCACCTCGGGCGGGAGGGCTCAATGAGCAGTTCTTC. Translating it yields CASSPRAGGLNEQFF. V is TRBV18 and J is TRBJ2-1, with 9 nucleotides matching TRBD2. Germline V gene lookup returns CDR1 KGHSH and CDR2 LQKENI. The CDR3 is 15 amino acids. Unmatched junction bases numbered 6, after V lost 3 bases and J lost 6 bases. Full variable domain (rest looked up from reference TRBV18 and TRBJ2-1): NAGVMQNPRHLVRRRGQEARLRCSPMKGHSHVYWYRQLPEEGLKFMVYLQKENIIDESGMPKERFSAEFPKEGPSILRIQQVVRGDSAAYFCASSPRAGGLNEQFFGPGTRLTVL.

This clonotype turned up a few times. The chain joins TRBV18 to TRBJ1-4, with D tentatively TRBD1 (5 bases). Trimming cost V 3 bases and J 7 bases, with 12 bases left between them. Germline V gene lookup returns CDR1 KGHSH and CDR2 LQKENI. The CDR3 is 14 amino acids. CDR3 DNA sequence: TGTGCCAGCTCACCGACAGCGGGGAGTGAAAAACTGTTTTTT. It is translated as CASSPTAGSEKLFF.

This clonotype has a handful of counts. The CDR3 DNA is TGTGCCATCAGTGGGATAAGGACAAATTCCTACGAGCAGTACTTC. Translation: CAISGIRTNSYEQYF. V is TRBV10-3 and J is TRBJ2-7, with D possibly being TRBD1 (5 bases). The CDR3 consists of 15 residues. V gave up 4 bases and J gave up 1 base, with 14 bases separating them. In germline, CDR1 is ENHRY, CDR2 SYGVKD.

CDR3 nucleotides: TGCAGCGTGGGGACGGCCACCAGCACAGATACGCAGTATTTT. It codes for CSVGTATSTDTQYF. The chain links TRBV29-1 to TRBJ2-3, with D perhaps matching TRBD1 or TRBD2 (5 bases each). From germline, CDR1 is SQVTM and CDR2 ANQGSEA. V was clipped by 6 bases and J by 0 bases, with 13 bases between them. The CDR3 consists of 14 residues.

The count of this clonotype is one. The CDR3, as DNA: TGTGCCAGCGGCAGACAGGCAACTAATGAAAAACTGTTTTTT. This gives the protein CASGRQATNEKLFF. V usage is TRBV6-1 and J usage is TRBJ1-4; maybe TRBD1 (6 bases). The length of the CDR3 is 14 residues. Deletions cut 8 bases from V and 0 bases from J, with 10 bases between. Germline loops: CDR1 MNHNS, CDR2 SASEGT.

The rearrangement links TRBV5-1 to TRBJ1-1, with D maybe TRBD1 (5 bases). Germline CDR1 reads SGHRS; CDR2 reads YFSETQ. With 4 bases removed from V and 1 base from J, the gap between germline ends came to 17 bases. This CDR3 region has 16 residues. CDR3 in amino acids: CASSPRPGQGNTEAFF. The CDR3 region has the DNA TGCGCCAGCAGCCCACGACCCGGTCAGGGGAACACTGAAGCTTTCTTT.

The chain has TRBV10-3 and TRBJ2-7; the D gene is possibly TRBD2 (5 bases). Looked up from germline, CDR1 is ENHRY and CDR2 is SYGVKD. V was clipped by 4 bases and J by 1 base, with 11 bases between them. This CDR3 comprises 14 residues. CDR3 protein: CAISGGEQSYEQYF. In DNA form, the CDR3 reads TGTGCCATCAGTGGGGGAGAACAGTCCTACGAGCAGTACTTC.

This clonotype was seen repeatedly, ten times or more. The chain combines TRBV12-3 or TRBV12-4 with TRBJ2-7, with 7 positions matching TRBD2. V lost 1 base to trimming and J lost 4 bases; unmatched junction nucleotides: 4. CDR3 length: 14 residues. The DNA for the CDR3 is TGTGCCAGCAGTTTAGGGCTAGCGGCTTACGAGCAGTACTTC. This encodes CASSLGLAAYEQYF.